This T cell receptor beta chain was retrieved from a study of response to subunit inactivated influenza vaccine. Regarding the study as a whole: Each seasonal influenza vaccination, the authors suggested, recruits few new T cells.

TCRdb re-derived calls from the RT-PCR reads in MiXCR, one entry per CDR3 protein. The sample consists of around 160,000 distinct CDR3 sequences, roughly a tenth of them appearing once. This CDR3 is built from 13 residues. V was cut by 4 bases and J by 5 bases, with 9 bases left in between. Germline CDR1 reads LNHDA; CDR2 reads SQIVND (reference sequence). This clonotype was counted only a few times. Its matching antigen is unknown. The sequencing used non-naive T cells sorted from PBMCs, collected roughly 47 days after vaccination. The receptor was derived from a man aged 45-60 years who received an inactivated influenza vaccine. The rearrangement uses TRBV19 and TRBJ1-5; D is unresolved. The CDR3 DNA follows: TGTGCCAGTAGTAGGTTAGCACATCAGCCCCAGCATTTT. It codes for CASSRLAHQPQHF.